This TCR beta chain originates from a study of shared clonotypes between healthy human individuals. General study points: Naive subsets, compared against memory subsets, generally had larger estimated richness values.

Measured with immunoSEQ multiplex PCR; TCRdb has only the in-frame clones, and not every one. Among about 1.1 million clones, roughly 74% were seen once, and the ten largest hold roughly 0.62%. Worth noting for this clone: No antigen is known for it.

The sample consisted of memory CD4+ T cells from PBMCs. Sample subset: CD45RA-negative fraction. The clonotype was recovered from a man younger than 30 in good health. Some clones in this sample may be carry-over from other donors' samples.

CDR3 residues: CASSSQLAGGGEQFF. CDR3 nucleotide sequence: TGTGCCAGCAGTTCACAACTAGCGGGAGGGGGTGAGCAGTTCTTC. The chain uses TRBV28 and TRBJ2-1; 13 positions agree with TRBD2. Trimming took 4 bases from V and 9 from J; bases not matched to a gene: 6. Germline CDR1 and CDR2: MDHEN and SYDVKM. This CDR3 region has 15 residues.